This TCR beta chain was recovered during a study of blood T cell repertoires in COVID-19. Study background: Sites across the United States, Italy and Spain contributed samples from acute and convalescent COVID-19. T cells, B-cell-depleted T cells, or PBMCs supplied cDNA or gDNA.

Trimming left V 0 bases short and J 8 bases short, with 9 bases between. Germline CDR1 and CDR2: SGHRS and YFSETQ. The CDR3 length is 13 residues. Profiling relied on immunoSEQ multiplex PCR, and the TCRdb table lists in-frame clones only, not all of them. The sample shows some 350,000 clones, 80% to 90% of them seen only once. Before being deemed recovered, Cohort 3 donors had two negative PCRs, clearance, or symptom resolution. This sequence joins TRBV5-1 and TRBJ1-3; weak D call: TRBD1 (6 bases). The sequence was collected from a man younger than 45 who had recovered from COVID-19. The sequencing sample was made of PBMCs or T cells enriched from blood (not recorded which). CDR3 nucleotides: TGCGCCAGCAGCTTGGCAGGGGCGGACACCATATATTTT. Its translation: CASSLAGADTIYF.